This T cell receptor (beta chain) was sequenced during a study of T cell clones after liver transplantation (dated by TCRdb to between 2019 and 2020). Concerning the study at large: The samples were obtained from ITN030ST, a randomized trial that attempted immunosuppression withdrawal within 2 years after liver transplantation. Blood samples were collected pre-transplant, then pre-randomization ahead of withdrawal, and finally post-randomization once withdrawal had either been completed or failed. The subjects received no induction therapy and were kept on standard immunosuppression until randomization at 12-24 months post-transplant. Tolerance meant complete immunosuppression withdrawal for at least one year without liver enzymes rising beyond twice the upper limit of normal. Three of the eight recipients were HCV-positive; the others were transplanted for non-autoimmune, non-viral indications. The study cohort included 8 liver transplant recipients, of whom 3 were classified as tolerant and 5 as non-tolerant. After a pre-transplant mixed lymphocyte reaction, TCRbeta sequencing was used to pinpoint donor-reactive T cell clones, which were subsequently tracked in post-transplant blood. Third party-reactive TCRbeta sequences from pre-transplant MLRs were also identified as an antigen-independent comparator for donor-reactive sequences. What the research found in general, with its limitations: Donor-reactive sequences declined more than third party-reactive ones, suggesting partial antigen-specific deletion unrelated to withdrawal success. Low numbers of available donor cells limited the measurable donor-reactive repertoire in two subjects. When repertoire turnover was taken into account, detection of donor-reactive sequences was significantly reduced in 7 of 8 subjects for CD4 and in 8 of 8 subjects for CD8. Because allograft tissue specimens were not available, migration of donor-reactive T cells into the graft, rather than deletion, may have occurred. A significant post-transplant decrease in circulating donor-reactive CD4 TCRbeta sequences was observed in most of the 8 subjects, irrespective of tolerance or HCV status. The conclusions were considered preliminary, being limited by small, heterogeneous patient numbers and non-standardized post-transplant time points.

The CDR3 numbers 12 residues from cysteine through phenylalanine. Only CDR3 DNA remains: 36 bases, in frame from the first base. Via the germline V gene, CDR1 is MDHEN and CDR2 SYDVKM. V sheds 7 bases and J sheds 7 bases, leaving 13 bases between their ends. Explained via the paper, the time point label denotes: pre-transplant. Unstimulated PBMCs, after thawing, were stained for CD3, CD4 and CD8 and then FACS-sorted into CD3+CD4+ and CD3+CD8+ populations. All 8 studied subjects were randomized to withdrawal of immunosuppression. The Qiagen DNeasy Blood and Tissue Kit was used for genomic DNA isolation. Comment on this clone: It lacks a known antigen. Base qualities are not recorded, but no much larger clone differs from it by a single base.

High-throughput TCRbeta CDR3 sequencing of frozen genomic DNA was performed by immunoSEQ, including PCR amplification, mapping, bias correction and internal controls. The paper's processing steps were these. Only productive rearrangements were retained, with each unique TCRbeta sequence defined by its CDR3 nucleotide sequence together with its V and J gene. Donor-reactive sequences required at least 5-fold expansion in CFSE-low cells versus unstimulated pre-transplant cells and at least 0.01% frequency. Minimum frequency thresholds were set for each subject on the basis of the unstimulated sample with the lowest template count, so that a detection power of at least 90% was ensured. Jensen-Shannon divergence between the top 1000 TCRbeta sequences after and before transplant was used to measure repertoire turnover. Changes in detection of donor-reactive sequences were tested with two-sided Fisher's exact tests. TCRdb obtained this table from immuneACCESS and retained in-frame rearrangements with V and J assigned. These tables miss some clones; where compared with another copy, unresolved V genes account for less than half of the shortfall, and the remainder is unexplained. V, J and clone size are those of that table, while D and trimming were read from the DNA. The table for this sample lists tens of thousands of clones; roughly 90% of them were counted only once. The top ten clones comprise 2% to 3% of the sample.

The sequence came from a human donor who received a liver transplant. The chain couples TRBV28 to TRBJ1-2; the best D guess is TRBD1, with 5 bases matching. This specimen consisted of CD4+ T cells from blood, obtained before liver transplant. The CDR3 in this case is CASTHGGGGYTF. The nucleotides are TGTGCCAGCACTCACGGGGGGGGTGGCTACACCTTC.